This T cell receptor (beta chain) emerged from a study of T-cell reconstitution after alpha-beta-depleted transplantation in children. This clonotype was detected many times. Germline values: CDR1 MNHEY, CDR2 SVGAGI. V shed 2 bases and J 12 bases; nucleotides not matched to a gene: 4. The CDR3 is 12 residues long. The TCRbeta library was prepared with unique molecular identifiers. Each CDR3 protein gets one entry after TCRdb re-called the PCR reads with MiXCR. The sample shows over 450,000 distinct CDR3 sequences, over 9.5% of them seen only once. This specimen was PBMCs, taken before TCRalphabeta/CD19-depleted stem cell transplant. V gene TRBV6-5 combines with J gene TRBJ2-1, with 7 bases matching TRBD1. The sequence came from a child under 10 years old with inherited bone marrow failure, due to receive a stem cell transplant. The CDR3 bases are TGTGCCAGCAGTTACCGGGACAGTATGCAGTTCTTC. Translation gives CASSYRDSMQFF.